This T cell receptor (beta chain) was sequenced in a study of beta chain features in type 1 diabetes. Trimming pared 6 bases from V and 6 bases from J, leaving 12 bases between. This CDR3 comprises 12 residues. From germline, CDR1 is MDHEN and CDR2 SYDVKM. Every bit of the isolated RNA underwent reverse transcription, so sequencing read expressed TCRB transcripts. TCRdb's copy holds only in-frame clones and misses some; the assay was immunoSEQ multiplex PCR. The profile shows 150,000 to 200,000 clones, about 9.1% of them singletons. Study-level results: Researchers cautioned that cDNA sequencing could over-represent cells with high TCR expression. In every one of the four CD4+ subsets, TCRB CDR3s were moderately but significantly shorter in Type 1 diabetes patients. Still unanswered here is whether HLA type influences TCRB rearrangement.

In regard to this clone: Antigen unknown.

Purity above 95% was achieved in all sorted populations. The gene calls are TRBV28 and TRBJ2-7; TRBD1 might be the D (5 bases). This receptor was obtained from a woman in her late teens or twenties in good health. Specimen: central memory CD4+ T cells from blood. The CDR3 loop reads CASRVQGTEQYF. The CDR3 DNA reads TGTGCCAGCAGGGTTCAGGGAACCGAGCAGTACTTC.